These 7 T cell receptor beta chains were all obtained from the same sample, sequenced in a study of Graves' ophthalmopathy and Graves' hyperthyroidism. CDR3 regions of TCR beta were amplified from RNA transcripts. An opening RT-PCR round employed HTBI primers and preceded a second-round multiplex PCR. TCRdb re-derived calls from the multiplex PCR reads in MiXCR, one entry per CDR3 protein. The sample includes about 740,000 distinct CDR3 sequences, around 40% seen only once; the top ten take 40% to 45%. Sequences were obtained from peripheral blood. The receptors were sampled from an adult man with Graves' ophthalmopathy.

The rearrangement uses TRBV3-1 and TRBJ1-5; D unresolved. CDR3 length: 13 amino acids. V gave up 8 bases and J gave up 4 bases, with 12 bases separating them. Germline CDR1 reads LGHDT; CDR2 reads YNNKEL (reference sequence). CDR3 region: CASSDGRNQPQHF. The CDR3 DNA is TGTGCCAGCTCCGACGGAAGAAATCAGCCCCAGCATTTT.

This clonotype has more than one count but fewer than ten. J is TRBJ1-3 and V is TRBV11-2; possible D gene TRBD1, 5 bases. The CDR3 extends over 14 amino acids. Per germline, CDR1 SGHAT and CDR2 FQNNGV. Trimming shortened V by 3 bases and J by 9 bases, and 15 bases separated the two germline ends. The CDR3 is CASSFRGGVGTIYF. The CDR3, as DNA: TGTGCCAGCAGCTTTCGGGGGGGAGTGGGCACCATATATTTT.

This chain connects TRBV2 to TRBJ1-2, with TRBD1 as a possible D gene (5 bases). CDR1 and CDR2 from the germline V gene are SNHLY and FYNNEI. The germline V and J ends were trimmed by 6 bases and 2 bases, with 19 bases remaining between them. The CDR3 length is 16 residues. The CDR3 region has the DNA TGTGCCAGCAGCACCGGACACGAGAGTGACAACTATGGCTACACCTTC. The encoded protein is CASSTGHESDNYGYTF.

This clonotype was counted a few times. The chain is built from TRBV5-1 and TRBJ1-2, with D possibly matching TRBD1 (5 bases). V lost 4 bases, J lost 3 bases, and 16 bases lay in between. The CDR3 extends over 15 amino acids. Looked up from germline, CDR1 is SGHRS and CDR2 is YFSETQ. The CDR3 spells CASSAEPQGDYGYTF. In DNA form, the CDR3 reads TGCGCCAGCAGCGCGGAGCCTCAGGGTGACTATGGCTACACCTTC.

V and J are TRBV2 and TRBJ1-2, with TRBD1 as a possible D gene (6 bases). Deletions cut 6 bases from V and 2 bases from J, with 19 bases between. This CDR3 is built from 16 residues. Per germline, CDR1 SNHLY and CDR2 FYNNEI. This CDR3 reads CASSQNLGGGNYGYTF. CDR3 nucleotides: TGTGCCAGCAGCCAAAATTTGGGAGGGGGGAACTATGGCTACACCTTC.

In its sample, this clonotype was seen many times. This chain connects TRBV20-1 to TRBJ1-1; 8 positions agree with TRBD1. The V and J ends lost 3 bases and 4 bases, in that order; junction bases with no gene match: 7. CDR3 length: 14 residues. Germline values: CDR1 DFQATT, CDR2 SNEGSKA (reference sequence). The CDR3 region is CSARSGGPGTEAFF. Here the CDR3 DNA reads TGCAGTGCTAGGTCAGGGGGCCCTGGCACTGAAGCTTTCTTT.

This clonotype occurred many times. The chain recombines TRBV7-2 with TRBJ2-5, with D unclear. V was pared by 2 bases and J by 7 bases, with 17 bases between. The CDR3 contains 15 residues. Germline V lookup: CDR1 SGHTA, CDR2 FQGNSA. The CDR3 DNA reads TGTGCCAGCAGCTTAACGGCTGGCTGGATAGGGACCCAGTACTTC. Translation gives CASSLTAGWIGTQYF.